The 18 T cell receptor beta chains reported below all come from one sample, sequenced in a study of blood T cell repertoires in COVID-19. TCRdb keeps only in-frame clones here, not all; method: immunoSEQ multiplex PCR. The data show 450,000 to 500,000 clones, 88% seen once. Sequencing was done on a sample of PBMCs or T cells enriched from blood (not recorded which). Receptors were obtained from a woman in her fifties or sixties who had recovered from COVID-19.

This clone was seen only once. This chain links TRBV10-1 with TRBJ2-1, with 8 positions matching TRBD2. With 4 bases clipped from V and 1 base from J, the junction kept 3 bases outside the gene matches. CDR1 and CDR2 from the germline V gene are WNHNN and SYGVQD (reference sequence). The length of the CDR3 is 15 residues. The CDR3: CASSAGGPSYNEQFF. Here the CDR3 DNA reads TGCGCCAGCAGTGCGGGGGGGCCTTCCTACAATGAGCAGTTCTTC.

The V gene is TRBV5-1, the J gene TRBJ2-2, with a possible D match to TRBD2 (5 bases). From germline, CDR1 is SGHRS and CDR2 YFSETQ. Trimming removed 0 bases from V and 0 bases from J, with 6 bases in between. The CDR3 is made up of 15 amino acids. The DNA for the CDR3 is TGCGCCAGCAGCTTGGACGGGACGAACACCGGGGAGCTGTTTTTT. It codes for CASSLDGTNTGELFF.

The CDR3 region has the DNA TGCGCCAGCAGCTGGGGACTGGGTACGAGCAATGAGCAGTTCTTC. It specifies CASSWGLGTSNEQFF. The chain carries TRBV5-1 and TRBJ2-1; D might be TRBD2 (6 bases). The germline V and J ends were trimmed by 3 bases and 6 bases, with 16 bases remaining between them. The CDR3 loop spans 15 amino acids. Germline assignment: CDR1 SGHRS and CDR2 YFSETQ. The variable domain in full, completed from reference TRBV5-1 and TRBJ2-1, reads KAGVTQTPRYLIKTRGQQVTLSCSPISGHRSVSWYQQTPGQGLQFLFEYFSETQRNKGNFPGRFSGRQFSNSRSEMNVSTLELGDSALYLCASSWGLGTSNEQFFGPGTRLTVL.

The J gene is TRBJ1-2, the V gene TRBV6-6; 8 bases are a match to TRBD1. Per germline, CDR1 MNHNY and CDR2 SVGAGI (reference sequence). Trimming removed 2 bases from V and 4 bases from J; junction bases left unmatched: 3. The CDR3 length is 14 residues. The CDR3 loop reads CASSYKGQAYGYTF. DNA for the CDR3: TGTGCCAGCAGTTACAAGGGACAGGCCTATGGCTACACCTTC.

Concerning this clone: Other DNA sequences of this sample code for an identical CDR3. CDR3 DNA sequence: TGTGCCAGCAGTGAATCGGGGGCAACTAATGAAAAACTGTTTTTT. Translated, it gives CASSESGATNEKLFF. V gene TRBV2 combines with J gene TRBJ1-4, with D possibly TRBD1 on 5 matching bases. The CDR3 has 15 residues. Germline CDR1 and CDR2: SNHLY and FYNNEI. V was trimmed by 2 bases and J by 0 bases, leaving 7 bases between them.

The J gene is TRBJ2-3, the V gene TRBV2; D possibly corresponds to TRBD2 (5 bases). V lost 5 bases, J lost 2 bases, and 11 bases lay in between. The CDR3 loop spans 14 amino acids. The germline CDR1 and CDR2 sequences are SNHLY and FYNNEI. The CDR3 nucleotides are TGTGCCAGCAGTTCTACGGGGTCCACAGATACGCAGTATTTT. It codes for CASSSTGSTDTQYF.

The CDR3, as DNA: TGCGCCAGCAGTGAGCCAGTAGGGGAGCTGTTTTTT. Translation: CASSEPVGELFF. This sequence joins TRBV10-2 and TRBJ2-2; D gene unclear. The CDR3 sequence is 12 residues long. Germline V gives CDR1 WSHSY, CDR2 SAAADI. The V gene lost 2 bases and the J gene lost 8 bases, with 6 bases spanning the gap.

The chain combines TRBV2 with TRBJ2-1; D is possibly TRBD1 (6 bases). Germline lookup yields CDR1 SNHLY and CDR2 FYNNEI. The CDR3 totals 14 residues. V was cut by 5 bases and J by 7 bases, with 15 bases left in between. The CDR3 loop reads CASSLEGEGNEQFF. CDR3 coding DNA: TGTGCCAGCAGTTTAGAGGGGGAAGGGAATGAGCAGTTCTTC.

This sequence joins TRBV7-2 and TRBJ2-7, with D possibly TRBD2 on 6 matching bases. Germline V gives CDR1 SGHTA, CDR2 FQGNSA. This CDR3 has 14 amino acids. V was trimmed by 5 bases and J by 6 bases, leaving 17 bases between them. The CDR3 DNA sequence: TGTGCCAGCAGCCCGCCGGGAGAAACGAGCGAGCAGTACTTC. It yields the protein CASSPPGETSEQYF.

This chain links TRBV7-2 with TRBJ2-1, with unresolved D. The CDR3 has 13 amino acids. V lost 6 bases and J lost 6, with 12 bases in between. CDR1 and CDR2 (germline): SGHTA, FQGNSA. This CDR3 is CASSPSWPNEQFF. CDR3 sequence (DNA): TGTGCCAGCAGTCCAAGTTGGCCCAATGAGCAGTTCTTC.

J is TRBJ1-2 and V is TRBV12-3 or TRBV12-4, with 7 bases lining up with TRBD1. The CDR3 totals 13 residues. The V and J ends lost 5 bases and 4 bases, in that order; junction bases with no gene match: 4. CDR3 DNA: TGTGCCAGCAGTCCGGGGACAGTCTATGGCTACACCTTC. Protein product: CASSPGTVYGYTF.

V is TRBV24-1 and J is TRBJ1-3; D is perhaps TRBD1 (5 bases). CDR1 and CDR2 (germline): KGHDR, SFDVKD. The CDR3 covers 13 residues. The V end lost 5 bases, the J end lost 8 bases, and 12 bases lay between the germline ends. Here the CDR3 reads CATSVAGKDTIYF. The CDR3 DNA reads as TGTGCCACCAGTGTGGCAGGGAAGGACACCATATATTTT.

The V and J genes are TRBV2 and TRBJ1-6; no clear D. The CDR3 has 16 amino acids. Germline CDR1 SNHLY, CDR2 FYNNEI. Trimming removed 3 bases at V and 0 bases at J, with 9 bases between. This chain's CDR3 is CASSDNWSSYNSPLHF. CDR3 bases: TGTGCCAGCAGTGACAACTGGAGCTCCTATAATTCACCCCTCCACTTT.

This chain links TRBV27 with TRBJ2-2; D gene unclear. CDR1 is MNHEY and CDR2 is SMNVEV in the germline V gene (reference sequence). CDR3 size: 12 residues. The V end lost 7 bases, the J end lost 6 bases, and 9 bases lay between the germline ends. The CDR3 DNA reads TGTGCCAGCATTGGCATCGCCGGGGAGCTGTTTTTT. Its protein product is CASIGIAGELFF.

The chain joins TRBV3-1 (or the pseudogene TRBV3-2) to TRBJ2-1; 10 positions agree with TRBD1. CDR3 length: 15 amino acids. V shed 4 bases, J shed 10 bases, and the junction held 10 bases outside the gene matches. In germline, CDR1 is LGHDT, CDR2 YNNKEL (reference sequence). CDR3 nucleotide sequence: TGTGCCAGCAGCCTATACGGGGGACAGGGGTCCGAGCAGTTCTTC. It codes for CASSLYGGQGSEQFF.

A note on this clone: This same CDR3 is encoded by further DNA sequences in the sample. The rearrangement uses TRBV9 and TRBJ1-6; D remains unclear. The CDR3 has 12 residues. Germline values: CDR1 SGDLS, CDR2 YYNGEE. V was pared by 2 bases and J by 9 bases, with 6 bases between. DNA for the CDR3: TGTGCCAGCAGCGTTGGAGGTTCACCCCTCCACTTT. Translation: CASSVGGSPLHF.

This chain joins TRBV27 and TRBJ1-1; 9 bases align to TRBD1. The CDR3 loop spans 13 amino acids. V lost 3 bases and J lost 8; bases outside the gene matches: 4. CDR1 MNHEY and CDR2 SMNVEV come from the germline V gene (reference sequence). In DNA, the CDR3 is TGTGCCAGCAGTTTTATACAGGGGGCAGAAGCTTTCTTT. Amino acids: CASSFIQGAEAFF.

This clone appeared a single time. The CDR3 sequence is CSASPPRVRSISNQPQHF. In DNA, the CDR3 is TGCAGTGCTAGTCCCCCCAGGGTGAGATCAATTAGCAATCAGCCCCAGCATTTT. V gene TRBV20-1 combines with J gene TRBJ1-5; maybe TRBD1 (5 bases). Per germline, CDR1 DFQATT and CDR2 SNEGSKA (reference sequence). The CDR3 extends over 18 amino acids. V lost 3 bases and J lost 0, with 21 bases in between.